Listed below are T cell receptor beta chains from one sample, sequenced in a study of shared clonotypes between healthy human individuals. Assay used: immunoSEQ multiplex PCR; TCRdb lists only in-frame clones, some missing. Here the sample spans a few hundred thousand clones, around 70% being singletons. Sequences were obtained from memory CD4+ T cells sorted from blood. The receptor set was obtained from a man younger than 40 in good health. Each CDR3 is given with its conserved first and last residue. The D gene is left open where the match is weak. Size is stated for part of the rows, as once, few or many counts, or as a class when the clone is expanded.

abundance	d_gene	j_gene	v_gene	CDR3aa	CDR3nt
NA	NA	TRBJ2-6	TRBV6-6	CASIGGSGANVLTF	TGTGCCAGCATAGGGGGCTCTGGGGCCAACGTCCTGACTTTC
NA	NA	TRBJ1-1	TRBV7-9	CASSSRGGTEAFF	TGTGCCAGCAGCTCGAGAGGGGGCACTGAAGCTTTCTTT
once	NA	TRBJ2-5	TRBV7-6	CASSPVAGRGTQYF	TGTGCCAGCAGCCCGGTGGCAGGGCGGGGGACCCAGTACTTC
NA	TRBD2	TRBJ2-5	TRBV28	CASSLYSGIMHKAHQETQYF	TGTGCCAGCAGTTTATATAGCGGGATAATGCACAAAGCCCACCAAGAGACCCAGTACTTC
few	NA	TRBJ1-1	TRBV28	CASSLLQPEAFF	TGTGCCAGCAGTTTACTCCAGCCCGAAGCTTTCTTT
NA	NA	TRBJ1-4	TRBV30	CAFGQTTNEKLFF	TGTGCCTTTGGACAGACAACTAATGAAAAACTGTTTTTT
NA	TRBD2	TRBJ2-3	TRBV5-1	CASSLEAGVGTDTQYF	TGCGCCAGCAGCTTGGAGGCGGGAGTAGGGACAGATACGCAGTATTTT
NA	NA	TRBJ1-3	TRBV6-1	CASNPNGNTIYF	TGTGCCAGCAACCCTAATGGAAACACCATATATTTT
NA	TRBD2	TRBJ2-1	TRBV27	CASSLMGPSGYNEQFF	TGTGCCAGCAGTTTAATGGGTCCTAGCGGGTACAATGAGCAGTTCTTC
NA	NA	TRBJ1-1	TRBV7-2	CASTSSMNTEAFF	TGTGCCAGCACCTCCAGTATGAACACTGAAGCTTTCTTT
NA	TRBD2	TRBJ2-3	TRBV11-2	CASSDGLAGGMDTQYF	TGTGCCAGCAGCGACGGACTAGCGGGAGGAATGGATACGCAGTATTTT
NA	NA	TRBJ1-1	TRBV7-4	CASSPQIMRTEAFF	TGTGCCAGCAGCCCACAGATCATGAGGACTGAAGCTTTCTTT
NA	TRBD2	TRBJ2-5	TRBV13	CASTMGLAGGNQETQYF	TGTGCCAGCACCATGGGACTAGCGGGAGGCAACCAAGAGACCCAGTACTTC
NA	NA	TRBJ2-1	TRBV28	CASRTRTEDYNEQFF	TGTGCCAGCCGTACGAGGACAGAGGATTACAATGAGCAGTTCTTC
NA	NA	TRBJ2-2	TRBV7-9	CASSFGQDTGELFF	TGTGCCAGCAGCTTTGGTCAAGACACCGGGGAGCTGTTTTTT
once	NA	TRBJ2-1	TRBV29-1	CSVSRRTTWNEQFF	TGCAGCGTTTCCCGGAGGACCACGTGGAATGAGCAGTTCTTC
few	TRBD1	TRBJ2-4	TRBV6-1	CASSRTGGSDIQYF	TGTGCCAGCAGCCGGACAGGGGGGTCGGACATTCAGTACTTC
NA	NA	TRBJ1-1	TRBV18	CASSRDPPVNTEAFF	TGTGCCAGCTCACGCGATCCCCCAGTGAACACTGAAGCTTTCTTT
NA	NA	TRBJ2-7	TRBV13	CASSLTSSGPSYEQYF	TGTGCCAGCAGCTTGACCTCCAGCGGGCCCTCCTACGAGCAGTACTTC
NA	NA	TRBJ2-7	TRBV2	CASSELNYEQYF	TGTGCCAGCAGTGAACTGAACTACGAGCAGTACTTC
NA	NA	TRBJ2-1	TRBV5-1	CASSLDSGVKFF	TGCGCCAGCAGCTTGGACTCAGGGGTGAAGTTCTTC
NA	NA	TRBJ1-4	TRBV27	CASSLFPQGWEKLFF	TGTGCCAGCAGTTTATTTCCCCAGGGGTGGGAAAAACTGTTTTTT
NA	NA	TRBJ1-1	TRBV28	CATYWMGVGTEAFF	TGTGCCACCTATTGGATGGGGGTAGGAACTGAAGCTTTCTTT
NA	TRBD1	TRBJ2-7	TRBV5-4	CASSLPGDRGYEQYF	TGTGCCAGCAGCTTGCCGGGGGACAGGGGCTACGAGCAGTACTTC
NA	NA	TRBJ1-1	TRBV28	CASSLNPGYAFF	TGTGCCAGCAGCCTCAATCCGGGCTACGCTTTCTTT
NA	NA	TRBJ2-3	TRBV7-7	CASSPSGVLSDTQYF	TGTGCTAGCAGCCCGTCAGGGGTTCTGTCAGATACGCAGTATTTT
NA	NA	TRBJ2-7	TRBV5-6	CASSQPPGRRIEQYF	TGTGCCAGCAGCCAGCCCCCAGGGCGGCGAATCGAGCAGTACTTC
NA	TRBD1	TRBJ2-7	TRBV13	CASNRIGQGSYEQYF	TGTGCCAGCAACAGAATCGGACAGGGTTCCTACGAGCAGTACTTC
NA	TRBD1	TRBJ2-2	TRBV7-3	CASSDRTGGYGELFF	TGTGCCAGCAGCGATCGGACAGGGGGCTACGGGGAGCTGTTTTTT
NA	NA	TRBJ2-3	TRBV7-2	CASTQRSGATDTQYF	TGTGCCAGCACCCAAAGGAGCGGAGCCACAGATACGCAGTATTTT
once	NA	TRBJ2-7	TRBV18	CASSESHEQYF	TGTGCCAGCTCAGAAAGTCACGAGCAGTACTTC
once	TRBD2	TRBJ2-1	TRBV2	CASCQREDFYNEQFF	TGTGCCAGCTGCCAGCGGGAGGATTTCTACAATGAGCAGTTCTTC
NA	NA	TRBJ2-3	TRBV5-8	CASSLGDYTDTQYF	TGTGCCAGCAGCTTAGGGGATTACACAGATACGCAGTATTTT
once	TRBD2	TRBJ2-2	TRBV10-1	CASSVTSGGSGELFF	TGCGCCAGCAGTGTCACTAGCGGAGGGAGCGGGGAGCTGTTTTTT
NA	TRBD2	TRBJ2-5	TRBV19	CASSSLTSGMETQYF	TGTGCCAGTAGCTCCCTGACTAGCGGGATGGAGACCCAGTACTTC
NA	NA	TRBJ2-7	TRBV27	CASSLRRTQRVAYEQYF	TGTGCCAGCAGTTTAAGGAGGACCCAGCGGGTCGCTTACGAGCAGTACTTC
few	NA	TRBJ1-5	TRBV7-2	CASSLSGRENQPQHF	TGTGCCAGCAGCTTATCAGGGAGGGAAAATCAGCCCCAGCATTTT
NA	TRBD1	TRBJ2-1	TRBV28	CASRDRDGDEQFF	TGTGCCAGCAGGGACAGGGATGGGGATGAGCAGTTCTTC
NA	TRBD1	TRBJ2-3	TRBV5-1	CASSLGDRDSTDTQYF	TGCGCCAGCAGCTTGGGGGACAGGGACAGCACAGATACGCAGTATTTT
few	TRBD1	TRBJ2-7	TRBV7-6	CASSLGRDREYEQYF	TGTGCCAGCAGCTTAGGCCGGGACAGGGAATACGAGCAGTACTTC